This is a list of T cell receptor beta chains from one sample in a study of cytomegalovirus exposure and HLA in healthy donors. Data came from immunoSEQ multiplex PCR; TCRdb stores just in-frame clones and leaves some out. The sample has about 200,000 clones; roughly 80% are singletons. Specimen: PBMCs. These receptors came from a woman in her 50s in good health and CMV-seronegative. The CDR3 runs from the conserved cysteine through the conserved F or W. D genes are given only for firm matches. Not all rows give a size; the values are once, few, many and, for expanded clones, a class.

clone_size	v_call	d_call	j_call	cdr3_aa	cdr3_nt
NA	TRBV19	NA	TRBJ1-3	CASMGGDGRDTIYF	TGTGCCAGTATGGGGGGGGACGGACGGGACACCATATATTTT
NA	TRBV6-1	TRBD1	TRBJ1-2	CASSEAWDRADTF	TGTGCCAGCAGTGAAGCGTGGGACAGGGCGGATACCTTC
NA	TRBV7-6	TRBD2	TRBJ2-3	CASSTWTSGSENTQYF	TGTGCCAGCAGCACCTGGACTAGCGGGAGTGAGAATACGCAGTATTTT
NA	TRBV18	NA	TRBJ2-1	CASSPRGRSEQFF	TGTGCCAGCTCACCAAGGGGGAGAAGTGAGCAGTTCTTC
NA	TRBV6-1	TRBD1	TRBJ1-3	CASRRTGRNTIYF	TGTGCCAGCAGGAGGACAGGGAGAAACACCATATATTTT
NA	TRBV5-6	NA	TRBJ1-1	CASSLAVAVDTEAFF	TGTGCCAGCAGCTTGGCGGTGGCGGTCGACACTGAAGCTTTCTTT
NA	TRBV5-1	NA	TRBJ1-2	CASSLETRDGYTF	TGCGCCAGCAGCTTGGAAACCAGGGATGGCTACACCTTC
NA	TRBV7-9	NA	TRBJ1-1	CASSHPGVLDTEAFF	TGTGCCAGCAGTCACCCCGGGGTTTTGGACACTGAAGCTTTCTTT
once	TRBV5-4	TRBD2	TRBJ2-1	CASSLTTGGLYNEQFF	TGTGCCAGCAGCTTGACAACGGGAGGGCTATACAATGAGCAGTTCTTC
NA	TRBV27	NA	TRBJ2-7	CASSPSRDFSYEQYF	TGTGCCAGCAGTCCCTCGCGGGACTTCTCGTACGAGCAGTACTTC
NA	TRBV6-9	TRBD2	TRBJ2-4	CASSGGGLAKNIQYF	TGTGCCAGCAGCGGCGGGGGACTAGCCAAAAACATTCAGTACTTC
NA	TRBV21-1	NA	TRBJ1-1	CASSKDVRGGNGNTEAFF	TGTGCCAGCAGCAAAGATGTTCGGGGCGGGAATGGGAACACTGAAGCTTTCTTT
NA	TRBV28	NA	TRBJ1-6	CASRDGTRSHF	TGTGCCAGCAGGGACGGGACAAGGTCACACTTT
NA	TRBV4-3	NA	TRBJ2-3	CASSPGTDTQYF	TGCGCCAGCAGCCCCGGGACAGATACGCAGTATTTT
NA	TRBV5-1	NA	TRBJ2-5	CASAQTGSETQYF	TGCGCCAGCGCCCAGACGGGGAGCGAGACCCAGTACTTC
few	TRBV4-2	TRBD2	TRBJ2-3	CASSLETSGVSTDTQYF	TGTGCCAGCAGCCTTGAAACTAGCGGGGTTAGCACAGATACGCAGTATTTT
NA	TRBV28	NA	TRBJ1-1	CASSVPPFF	TGTGCCAGCAGTGTCCCTCCTTTCTTT
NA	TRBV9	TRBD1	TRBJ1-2	CASSLRTGQGDGYTF	TGTGCCAGCAGCTTACGGACAGGGCAAGGTGACGGCTACACCTTC
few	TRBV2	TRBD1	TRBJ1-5	CASRATGTVNQPQHF	TGTGCCAGCAGGGCGACCGGGACAGTGAATCAGCCCCAGCATTTT
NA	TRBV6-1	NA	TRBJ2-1	CASSEPYRVGNEQFF	TGTGCCAGCAGTGAACCGTACAGGGTAGGAAATGAGCAGTTCTTC
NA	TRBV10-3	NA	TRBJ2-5	CAISEHPTGEETQYF	TGTGCCATCAGTGAGCACCCCACCGGGGAGGAGACCCAGTACTTC
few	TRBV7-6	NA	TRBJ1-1	CASSNFQAEAFF	TGTGCCAGCAGTAACTTTCAGGCTGAAGCTTTCTTT
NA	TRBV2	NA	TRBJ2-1	CASSVSLPDEQFF	TGTGCCAGCAGTGTTTCTCTTCCGGATGAGCAGTTCTTC
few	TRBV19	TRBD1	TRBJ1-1	CASSIEGGAPEAFF	TGTGCCAGTAGTATAGAAGGGGGCGCCCCCGAAGCTTTCTTT
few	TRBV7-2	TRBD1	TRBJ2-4	CASSLWTGATENIQYF	TGTGCCAGCAGCTTGTGGACAGGAGCTACCGAAAACATTCAGTACTTC
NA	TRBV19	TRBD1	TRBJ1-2	CASSISGTGKPIGYTF	TGTGCCAGTAGTATCTCCGGGACAGGGAAACCTATTGGCTACACCTTC
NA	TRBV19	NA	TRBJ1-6	CASRAGGPLHF	TGTGCCAGCAGAGCGGGGGGGCCCCTCCACTTT
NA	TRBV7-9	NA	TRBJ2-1	CASSLRGSYNEQFF	TGTGCCAGCAGCTTACGGGGTTCCTACAATGAGCAGTTCTTC
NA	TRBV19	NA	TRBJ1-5	CASSNRSQRQPQHF	TGTGCCAGTAGTAACCGCAGCCAGCGGCAGCCCCAGCATTTT
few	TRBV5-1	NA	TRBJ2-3	CASSLDLGTQYF	TGCGCCAGCAGCTTGGACTTGGGCACGCAGTATTTT
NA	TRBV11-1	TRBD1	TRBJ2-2	CASSRTGQGSGELFF	TGTGCCAGCAGCCGGACAGGGCAGGGATCCGGGGAGCTGTTTTTT
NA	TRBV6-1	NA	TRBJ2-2	CAVRGQPNTGELFF	TGTGCCGTGAGGGGACAACCTAACACCGGGGAGCTGTTTTTT
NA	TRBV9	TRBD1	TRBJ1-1	CASSPRQGAPLNTEAFF	TGTGCCAGCAGCCCACGACAGGGGGCTCCTCTGAACACTGAAGCTTTCTTT
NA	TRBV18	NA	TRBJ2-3	CASSPTTSTDTQYF	TGTGCCAGCTCACCAACTACTAGCACAGATACGCAGTATTTT
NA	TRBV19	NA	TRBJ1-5	CASSSSQGGQPQHF	TGTGCCAGTAGTAGTAGTCAGGGAGGTCAGCCCCAGCATTTT
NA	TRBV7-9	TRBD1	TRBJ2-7	CASSQTGTGGYEQYF	TGTGCCAGCAGCCAGACCGGGACAGGGGGCTACGAGCAGTACTTC
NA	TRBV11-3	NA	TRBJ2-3	CASSLGPGSQYF	TGTGCCAGCAGCTTAGGTCCAGGGTCGCAGTATTTT
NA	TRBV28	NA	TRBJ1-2	CASRRVGYKEYTF	TGTGCCAGCAGGAGGGTAGGGTATAAGGAATACACCTTC
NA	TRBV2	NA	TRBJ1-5	CASRETDYSNQPQHF	TGTGCCAGCAGGGAGACGGACTATAGCAATCAGCCCCAGCATTTT
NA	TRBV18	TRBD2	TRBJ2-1	CASSPLAGGDNEQFF	TGTGCCAGCTCACCACTAGCGGGAGGCGACAATGAGCAGTTCTTC
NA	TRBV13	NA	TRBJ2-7	CASSLGAGDPYEQYF	TGTGCCAGCAGCTTAGGAGCAGGGGACCCCTACGAGCAGTACTTC
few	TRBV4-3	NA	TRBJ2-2	CASSHRTGELFF	TGCGCCAGCAGCCACAGGACCGGGGAGCTGTTTTTT
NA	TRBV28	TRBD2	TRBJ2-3	CASSLSGRNTDTQYF	TGTGCCAGCAGTCTTAGCGGGAGAAACACAGATACGCAGTATTTT
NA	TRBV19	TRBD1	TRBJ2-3	CASRVGGTDTQYF	TGTGCCAGTAGGGTAGGGGGCACAGATACGCAATATTTT